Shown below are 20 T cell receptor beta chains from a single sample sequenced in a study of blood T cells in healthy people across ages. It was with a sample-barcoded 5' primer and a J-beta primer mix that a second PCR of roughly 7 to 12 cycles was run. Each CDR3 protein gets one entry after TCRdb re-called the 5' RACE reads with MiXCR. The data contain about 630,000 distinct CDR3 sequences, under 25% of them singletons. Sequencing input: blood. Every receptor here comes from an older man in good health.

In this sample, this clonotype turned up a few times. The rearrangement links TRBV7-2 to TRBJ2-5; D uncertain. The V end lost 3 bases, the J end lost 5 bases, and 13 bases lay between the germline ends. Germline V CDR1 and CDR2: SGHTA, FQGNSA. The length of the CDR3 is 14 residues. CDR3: CASSFGSPTETQYF. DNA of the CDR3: TGTGCCAGCAGCTTCGGCAGTCCGACGGAGACCCAGTACTTC.

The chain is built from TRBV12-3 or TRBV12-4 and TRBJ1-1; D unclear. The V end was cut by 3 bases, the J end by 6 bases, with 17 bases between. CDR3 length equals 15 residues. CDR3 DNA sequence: TGTGCCAGCAGTTTCGGTGTCGGTGGGATCTCTGAAGCTTTCTTT. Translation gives CASSFGVGGISEAFF.

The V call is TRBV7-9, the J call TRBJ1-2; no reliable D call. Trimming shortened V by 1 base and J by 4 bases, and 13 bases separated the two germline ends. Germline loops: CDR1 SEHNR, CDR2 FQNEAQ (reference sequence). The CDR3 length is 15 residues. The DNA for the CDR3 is TGTGCCAGCAGCTTAGGGGATCCGGGATTCTATGGCTACACCTTC. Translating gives CASSLGDPGFYGYTF.

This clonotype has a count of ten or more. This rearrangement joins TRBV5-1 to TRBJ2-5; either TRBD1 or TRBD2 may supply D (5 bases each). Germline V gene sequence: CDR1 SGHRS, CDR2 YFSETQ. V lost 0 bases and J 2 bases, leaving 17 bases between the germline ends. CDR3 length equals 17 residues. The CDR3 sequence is CASSLGQVAGGQETQYF. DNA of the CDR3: TGCGCCAGCAGCTTGGGGCAGGTCGCTGGGGGACAAGAGACCCAGTACTTC.

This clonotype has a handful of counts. CDR3 nucleotides: TGTGCCAGCTCACCAGGACAGGGAGAGTCAGATACGCAGTATTTT. It yields the protein CASSPGQGESDTQYF. V and J are TRBV18 and TRBJ2-3; 8 bases are a match to TRBD1. This CDR3 is 15 amino acids long. Germline V gene lookup returns CDR1 KGHSH and CDR2 LQKENI. Unmatched junction bases numbered 5, after V lost 2 bases and J lost 4 bases.

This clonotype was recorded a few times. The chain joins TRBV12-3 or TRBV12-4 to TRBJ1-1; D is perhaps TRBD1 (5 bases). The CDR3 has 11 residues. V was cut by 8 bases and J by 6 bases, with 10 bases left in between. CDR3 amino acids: CASYGGAEAFF. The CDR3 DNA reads TGTGCCAGCTACGGAGGGGCTGAAGCTTTCTTT.

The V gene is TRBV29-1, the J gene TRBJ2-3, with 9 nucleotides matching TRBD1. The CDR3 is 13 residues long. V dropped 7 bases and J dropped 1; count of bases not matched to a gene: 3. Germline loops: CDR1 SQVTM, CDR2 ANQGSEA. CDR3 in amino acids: CSGDRGGTDTQYF. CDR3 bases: TGCAGCGGCGACAGGGGGGGCACAGATACGCAGTATTTT.

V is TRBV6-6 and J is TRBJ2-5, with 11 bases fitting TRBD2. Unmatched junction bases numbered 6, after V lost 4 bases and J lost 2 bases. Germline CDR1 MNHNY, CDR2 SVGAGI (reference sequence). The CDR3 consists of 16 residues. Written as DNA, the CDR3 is TGTGCCAGCAGTTCACTAGCGGGAGTGGGGCAAGAGACCCAGTACTTC. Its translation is CASSSLAGVGQETQYF.

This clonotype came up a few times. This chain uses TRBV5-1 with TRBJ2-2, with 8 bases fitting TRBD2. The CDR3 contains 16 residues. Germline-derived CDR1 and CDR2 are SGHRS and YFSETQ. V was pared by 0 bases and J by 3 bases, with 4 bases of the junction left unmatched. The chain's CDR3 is CASSLASGSHTGELFF. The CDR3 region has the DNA TGCGCCAGCAGCTTGGCCAGCGGGAGCCACACCGGGGAGCTGTTTTTT.

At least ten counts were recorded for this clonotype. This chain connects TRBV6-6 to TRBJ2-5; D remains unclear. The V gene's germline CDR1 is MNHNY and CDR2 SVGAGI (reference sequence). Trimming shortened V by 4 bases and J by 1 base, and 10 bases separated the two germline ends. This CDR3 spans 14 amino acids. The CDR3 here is CASSSPHFQETQYF. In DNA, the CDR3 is TGTGCCAGCAGTTCGCCACACTTCCAAGAGACCCAGTACTTC.

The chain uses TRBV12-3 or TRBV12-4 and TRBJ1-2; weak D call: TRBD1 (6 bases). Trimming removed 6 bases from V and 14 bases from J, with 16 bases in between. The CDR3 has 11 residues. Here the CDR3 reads CASSERTVPTF. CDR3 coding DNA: TGTGCCAGCAGCGAGAGGACAGTACCGACCTTC.

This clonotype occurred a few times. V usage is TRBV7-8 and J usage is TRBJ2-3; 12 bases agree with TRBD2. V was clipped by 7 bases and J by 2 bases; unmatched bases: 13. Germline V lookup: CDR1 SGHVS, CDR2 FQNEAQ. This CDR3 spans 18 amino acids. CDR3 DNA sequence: TGTGCCAGCACCATGCGGGGGGCTAGCGGGAGGGTCACAGATACGCAGTATTTT. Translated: CASTMRGASGRVTDTQYF.

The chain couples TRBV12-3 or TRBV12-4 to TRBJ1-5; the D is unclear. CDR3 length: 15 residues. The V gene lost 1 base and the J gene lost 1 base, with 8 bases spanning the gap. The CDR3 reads CASSLGQPSNQPQHF. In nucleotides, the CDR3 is TGTGCCAGCAGTTTAGGCCAGCCCAGCAATCAGCCCCAGCATTTT.

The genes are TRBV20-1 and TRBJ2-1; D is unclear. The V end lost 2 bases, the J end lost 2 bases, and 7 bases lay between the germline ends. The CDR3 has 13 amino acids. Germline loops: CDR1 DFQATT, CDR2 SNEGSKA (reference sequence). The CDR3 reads CSARMTTYNEQFF. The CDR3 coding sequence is TGCAGTGCTAGAATGACGACCTACAATGAGCAGTTCTTC.

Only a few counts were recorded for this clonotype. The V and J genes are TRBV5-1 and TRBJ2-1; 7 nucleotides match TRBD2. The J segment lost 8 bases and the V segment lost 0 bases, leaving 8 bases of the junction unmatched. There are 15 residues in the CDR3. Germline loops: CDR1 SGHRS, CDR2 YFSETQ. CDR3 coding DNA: TGCGCCAGCAGCTTGGGAGGGAGGGCCATACATGAGCAGTTCTTC. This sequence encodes CASSLGGRAIHEQFF. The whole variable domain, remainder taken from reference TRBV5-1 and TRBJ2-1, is KAGVTQTPRYLIKTRGQQVTLSCSPISGHRSVSWYQQTPGQGLQFLFEYFSETQRNKGNFPGRFSGRQFSNSRSEMNVSTLELGDSALYLCASSLGGRAIHEQFFGPGTRLTVL.

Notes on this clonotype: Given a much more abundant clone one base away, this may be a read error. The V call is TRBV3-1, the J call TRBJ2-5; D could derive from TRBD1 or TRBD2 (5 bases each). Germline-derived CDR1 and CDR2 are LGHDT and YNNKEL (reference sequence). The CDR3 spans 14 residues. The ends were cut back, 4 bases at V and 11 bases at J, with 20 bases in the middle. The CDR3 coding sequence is TGTGCCAGCAGCCCCGGGACGCACTCCTACGGGCAGTACTTC. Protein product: CASSPGTHSYGQYF.

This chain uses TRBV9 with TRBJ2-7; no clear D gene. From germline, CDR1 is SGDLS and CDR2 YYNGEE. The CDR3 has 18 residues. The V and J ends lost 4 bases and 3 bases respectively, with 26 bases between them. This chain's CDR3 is CASSPYPPLLKGNYEQYF. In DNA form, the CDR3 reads TGTGCCAGCAGCCCTTATCCTCCCCTCCTGAAGGGTAACTACGAGCAGTACTTC.

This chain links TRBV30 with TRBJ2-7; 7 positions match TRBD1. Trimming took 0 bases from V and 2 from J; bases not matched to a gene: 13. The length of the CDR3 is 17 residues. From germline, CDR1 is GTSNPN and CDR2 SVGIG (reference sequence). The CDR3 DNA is TGTGCCTGGAGTGTAGTAGGACGGGGACAGAGGACCTACGAGCAGTACTTC. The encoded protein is CAWSVVGRGQRTYEQYF. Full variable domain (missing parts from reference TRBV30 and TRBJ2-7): SQTIHQWPATLVQPVGSPLSLECTVEGTSNPNLYWYRQAAGRGLQLLFYSVGIGQISSEVPQNLSASRPQDRQFILSSKKLLLSDSGFYLCAWSVVGRGQRTYEQYFGPGTRLTVT.

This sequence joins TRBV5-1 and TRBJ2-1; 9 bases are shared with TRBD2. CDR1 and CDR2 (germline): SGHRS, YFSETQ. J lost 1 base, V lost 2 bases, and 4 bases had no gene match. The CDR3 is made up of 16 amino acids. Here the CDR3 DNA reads TGCGCCAGCAGCTTTGGCGGGGGGGGTTCCTACAATGAGCAGTTCTTC. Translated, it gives CASSFGGGGSYNEQFF.

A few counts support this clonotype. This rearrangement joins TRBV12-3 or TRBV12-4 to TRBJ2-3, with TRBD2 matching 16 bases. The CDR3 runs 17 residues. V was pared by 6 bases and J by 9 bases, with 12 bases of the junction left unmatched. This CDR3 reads CASRFSGTSGRANTQYF. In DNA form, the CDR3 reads TGTGCCAGCAGATTCTCCGGGACTAGCGGGAGGGCCAACACGCAGTATTTT.